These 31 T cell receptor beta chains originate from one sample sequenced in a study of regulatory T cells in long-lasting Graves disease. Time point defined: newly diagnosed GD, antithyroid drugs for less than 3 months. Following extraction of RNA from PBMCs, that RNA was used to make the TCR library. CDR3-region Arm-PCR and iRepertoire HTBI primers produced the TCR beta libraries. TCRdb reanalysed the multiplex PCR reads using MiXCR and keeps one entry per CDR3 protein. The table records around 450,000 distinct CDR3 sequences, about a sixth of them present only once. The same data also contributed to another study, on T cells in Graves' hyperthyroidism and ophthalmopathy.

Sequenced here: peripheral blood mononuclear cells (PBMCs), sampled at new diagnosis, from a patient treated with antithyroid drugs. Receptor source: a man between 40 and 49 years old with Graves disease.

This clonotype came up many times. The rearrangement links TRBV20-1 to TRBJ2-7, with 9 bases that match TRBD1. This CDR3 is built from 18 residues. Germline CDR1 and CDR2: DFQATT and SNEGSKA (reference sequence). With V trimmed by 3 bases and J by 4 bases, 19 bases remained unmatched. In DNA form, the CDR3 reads TGCAGTGCTAGGCCTGCGGGGACAGGGTATCGGTCACTTTACGAGCAGTACTTC. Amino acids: CSARPAGTGYRSLYEQYF.

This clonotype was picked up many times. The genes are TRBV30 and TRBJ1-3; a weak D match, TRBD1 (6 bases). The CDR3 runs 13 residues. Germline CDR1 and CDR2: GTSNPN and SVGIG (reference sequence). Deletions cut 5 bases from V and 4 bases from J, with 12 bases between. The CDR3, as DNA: TGTGCCTGGGATACAGGGCCAGGAAACACCATATATTTT. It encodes CAWDTGPGNTIYF.

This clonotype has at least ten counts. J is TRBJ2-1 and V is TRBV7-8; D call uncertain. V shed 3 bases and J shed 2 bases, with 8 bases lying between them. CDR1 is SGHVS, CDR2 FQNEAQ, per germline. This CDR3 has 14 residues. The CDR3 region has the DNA TGTGCCAGCAGCTTCTCTAGGCCCTACAATGAGCAGTTCTTC. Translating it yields CASSFSRPYNEQFF.

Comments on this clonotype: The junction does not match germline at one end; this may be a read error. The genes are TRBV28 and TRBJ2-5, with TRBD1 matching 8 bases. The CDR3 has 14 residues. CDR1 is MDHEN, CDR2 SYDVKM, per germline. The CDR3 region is CASSLRTGPETRYF. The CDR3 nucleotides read TGTGCCAGCAGCCTCAGGACAGGGCCAGAGACCCGGTACTTC.

The CDR3 DNA follows: TGTGCCAGTAGTATCTCGGAAGGGGACTACAATGAGCAGTTCTTC. This encodes CASSISEGDYNEQFF. This chain joins TRBV19 and TRBJ2-1, with D maybe TRBD1 (5 bases). Trimming shortened V by 3 bases and J by 3 bases, and 12 bases separated the two germline ends. The CDR3 runs to 15 residues. The germline CDR1 and CDR2 sequences are LNHDA and SQIVND (reference sequence).

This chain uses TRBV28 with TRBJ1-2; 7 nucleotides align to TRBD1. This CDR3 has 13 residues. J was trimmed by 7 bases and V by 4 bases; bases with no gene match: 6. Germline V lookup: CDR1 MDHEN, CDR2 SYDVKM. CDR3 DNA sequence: TGTGCCAGCAGTTCACAGGGGCCCCTTGGCTACACCTTC. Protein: CASSSQGPLGYTF.

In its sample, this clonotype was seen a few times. The CDR3 DNA sequence: TGCAGTGCTAGAGTAAGGGGAATAATAGCCAAAAACATTCAGTACTTC. Its protein product is CSARVRGIIAKNIQYF. This sequence joins TRBV20-1 and TRBJ2-4; TRBD1 might be the D (5 bases). In germline, CDR1 is DFQATT, CDR2 SNEGSKA (reference sequence). The V gene lost 1 base and the J gene lost 0 bases, with 13 bases spanning the gap. The length of the CDR3 is 16 residues.

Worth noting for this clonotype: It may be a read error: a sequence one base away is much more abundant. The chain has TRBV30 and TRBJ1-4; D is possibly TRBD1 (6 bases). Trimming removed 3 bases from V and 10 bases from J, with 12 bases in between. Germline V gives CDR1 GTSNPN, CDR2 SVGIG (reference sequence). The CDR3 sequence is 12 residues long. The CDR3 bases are TGTGCCTGGAGCCCAGGGGATGGAAAACTGTTTTTT. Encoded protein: CAWSPGDGKLFF.

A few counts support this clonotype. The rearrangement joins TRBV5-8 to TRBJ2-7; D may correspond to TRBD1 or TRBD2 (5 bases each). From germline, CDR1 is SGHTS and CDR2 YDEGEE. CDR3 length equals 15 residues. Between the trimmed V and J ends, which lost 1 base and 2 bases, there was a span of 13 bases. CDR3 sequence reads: CASSLRGRGTYEQYF. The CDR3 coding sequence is TGTGCCAGCAGCTTGCGGGGTAGGGGAACCTACGAGCAGTACTTC.

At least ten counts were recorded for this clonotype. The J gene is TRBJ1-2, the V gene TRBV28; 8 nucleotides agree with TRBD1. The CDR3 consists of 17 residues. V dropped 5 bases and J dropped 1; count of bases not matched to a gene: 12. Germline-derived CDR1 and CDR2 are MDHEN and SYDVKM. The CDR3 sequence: CASSLFMTGARNYGYTF. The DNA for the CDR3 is TGTGCCAGCAGTCTATTTATGACAGGGGCTCGTAACTATGGCTACACCTTC.

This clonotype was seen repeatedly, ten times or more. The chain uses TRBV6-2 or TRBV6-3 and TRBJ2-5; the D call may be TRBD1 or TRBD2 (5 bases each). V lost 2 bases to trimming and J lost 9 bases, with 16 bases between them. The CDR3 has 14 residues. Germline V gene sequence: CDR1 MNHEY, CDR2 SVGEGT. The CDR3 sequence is CASSYVEGLEAQYF. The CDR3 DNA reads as TGTGCCAGCAGTTACGTCGAGGGGTTGGAGGCCCAGTACTTC.

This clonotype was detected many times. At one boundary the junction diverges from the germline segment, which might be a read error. CDR3 sequence (DNA): TGTGCCAGCAGTTTAGCGGGGAGCTACGAGCAGTACTTC. It encodes CASSLAGSYEQYF. The chain carries TRBV5-1 and TRBJ2-7, with TRBD2 matching over 8 bases. This CDR3 is built from 13 residues. Germline loops: CDR1 SGHRS, CDR2 YFSETQ. Drawing the rest from reference TRBV5-1 and TRBJ2-7, the complete variable domain is KAGVTQTPRYLIKTRGQQVTLSCSPISGHRSVSWYQQTPGQGLQFLFEYFSETQRNKGNFPGRFSGRQFSNSRSEMNVSTLELGDSALYLCASSLAGSYEQYFGPGTRLTVT.

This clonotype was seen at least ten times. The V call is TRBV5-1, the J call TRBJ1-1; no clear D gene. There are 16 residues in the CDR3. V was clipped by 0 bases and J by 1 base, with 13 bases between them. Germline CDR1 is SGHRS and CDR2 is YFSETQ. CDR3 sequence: CASSLEETRRNTEAFF. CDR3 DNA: TGCGCCAGCAGCTTGGAGGAAACCCGGCGGAACACTGAAGCTTTCTTT. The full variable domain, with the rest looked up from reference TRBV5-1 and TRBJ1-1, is KAGVTQTPRYLIKTRGQQVTLSCSPISGHRSVSWYQQTPGQGLQFLFEYFSETQRNKGNFPGRFSGRQFSNSRSEMNVSTLELGDSALYLCASSLEETRRNTEAFFGQGTRLTVV.

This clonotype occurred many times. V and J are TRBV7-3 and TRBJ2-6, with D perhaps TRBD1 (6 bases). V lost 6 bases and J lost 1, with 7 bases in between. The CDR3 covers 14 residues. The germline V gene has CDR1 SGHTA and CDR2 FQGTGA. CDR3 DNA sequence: TGTGCCAGCAGAACAGGGTCTGGGGCCAACGTCCTGACTTTC. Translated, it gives CASRTGSGANVLTF. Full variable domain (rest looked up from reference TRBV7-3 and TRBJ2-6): GAGVSQTPSNKVTEKGKYVELRCDPISGHTALYWYRQSLGQGPEFLIYFQGTGAADDSGLPNDRFFAVRPEGSVSTLKIQRTERGDSAVYLCASRTGSGANVLTFGAGSRLTVL.

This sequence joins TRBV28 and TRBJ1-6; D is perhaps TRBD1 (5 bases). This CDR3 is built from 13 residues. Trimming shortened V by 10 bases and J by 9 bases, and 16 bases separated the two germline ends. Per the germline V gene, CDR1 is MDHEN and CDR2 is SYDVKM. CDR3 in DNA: TGTGCCATACGGGCGGGACTAAGTTCACCCCTCCACTTT. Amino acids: CAIRAGLSSPLHF.

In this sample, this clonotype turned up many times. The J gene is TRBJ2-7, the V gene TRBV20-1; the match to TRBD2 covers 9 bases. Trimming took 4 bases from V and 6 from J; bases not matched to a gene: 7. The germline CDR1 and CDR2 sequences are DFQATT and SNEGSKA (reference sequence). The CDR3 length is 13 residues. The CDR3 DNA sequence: TGCAGTGCTACCGGGACTAGCCGGACCGAGCAGTACTTC. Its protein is CSATGTSRTEQYF.

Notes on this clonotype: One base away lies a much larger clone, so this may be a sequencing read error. The CDR3 coding sequence is TGTGTCAGCAGACCTACAGGGGTAATTGGCAATCAGCCCCAGCATTTT. It is translated as CVSRPTGVIGNQPQHF. The V call is TRBV6-1, the J call TRBJ1-5; 7 positions agree with TRBD1. From germline, CDR1 is MNHNS and CDR2 SASEGT. CDR3 length equals 16 residues.

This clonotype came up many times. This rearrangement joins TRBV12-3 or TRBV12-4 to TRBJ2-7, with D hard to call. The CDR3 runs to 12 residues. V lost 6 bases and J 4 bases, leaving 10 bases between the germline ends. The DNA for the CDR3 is TGTGCCAGCAGGCCCGCAGTGTACGAGCAGTACTTC. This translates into CASRPAVYEQYF.

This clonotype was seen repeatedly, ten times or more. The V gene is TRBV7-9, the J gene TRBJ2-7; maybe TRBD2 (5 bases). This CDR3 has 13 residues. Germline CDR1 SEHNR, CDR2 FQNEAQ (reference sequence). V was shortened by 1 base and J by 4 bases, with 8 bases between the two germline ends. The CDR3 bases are TGTGCCAGCAGCTTAGGGGGAGAGTACGAGCAGTACTTC. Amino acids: CASSLGGEYEQYF.

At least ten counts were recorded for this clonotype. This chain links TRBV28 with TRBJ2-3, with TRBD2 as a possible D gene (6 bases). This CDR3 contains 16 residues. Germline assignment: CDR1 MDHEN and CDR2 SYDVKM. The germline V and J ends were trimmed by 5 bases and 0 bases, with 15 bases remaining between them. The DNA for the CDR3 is TGTGCCAGCAGTCCCCCCTCTAGCGTTAGCACAGATACGCAGTATTTT. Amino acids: CASSPPSSVSTDTQYF. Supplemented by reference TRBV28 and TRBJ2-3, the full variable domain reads DVKVTQSSRYLVKRTGEKVFLECVQDMDHENMFWYRQDPGLGLRLIYFSYDVKMKEKGDIPEGYSVSREKKERFSLILESASTNQTSMYLCASSPPSSVSTDTQYFGPGTRLTVL.

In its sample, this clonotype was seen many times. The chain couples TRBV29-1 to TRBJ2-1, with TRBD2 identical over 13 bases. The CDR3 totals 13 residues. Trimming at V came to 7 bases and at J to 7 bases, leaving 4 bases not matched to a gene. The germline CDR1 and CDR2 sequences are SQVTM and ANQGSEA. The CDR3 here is CSGTSGRDNEQFF. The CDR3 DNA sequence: TGCAGCGGCACTAGCGGGAGGGATAATGAGCAGTTCTTC.

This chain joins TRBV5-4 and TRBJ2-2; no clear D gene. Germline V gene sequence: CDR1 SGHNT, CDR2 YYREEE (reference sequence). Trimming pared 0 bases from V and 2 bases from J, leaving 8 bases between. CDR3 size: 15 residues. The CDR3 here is CASSLDRPNTGELFF. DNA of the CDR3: TGTGCCAGCAGCTTGGATAGGCCCAACACCGGGGAGCTGTTTTTT.

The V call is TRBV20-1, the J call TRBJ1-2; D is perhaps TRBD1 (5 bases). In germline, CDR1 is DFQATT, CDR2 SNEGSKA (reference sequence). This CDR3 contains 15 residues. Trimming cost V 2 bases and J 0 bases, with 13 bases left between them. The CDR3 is CSARQQGGANYGYTF. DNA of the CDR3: TGCAGTGCTAGACAGCAGGGAGGAGCTAACTATGGCTACACCTTC.

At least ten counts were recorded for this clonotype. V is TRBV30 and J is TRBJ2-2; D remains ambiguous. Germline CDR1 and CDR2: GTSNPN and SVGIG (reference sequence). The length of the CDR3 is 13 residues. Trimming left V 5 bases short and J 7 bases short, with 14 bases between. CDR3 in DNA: TGTGCCTGGCTCCGCGAAAGCGACGGGGAGCTGTTTTTT. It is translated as CAWLRESDGELFF.

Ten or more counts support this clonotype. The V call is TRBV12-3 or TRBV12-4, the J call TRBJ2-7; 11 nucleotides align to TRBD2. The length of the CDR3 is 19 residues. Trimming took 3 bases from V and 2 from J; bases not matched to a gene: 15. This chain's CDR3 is CASSLTLGLAGSGAYEQYF. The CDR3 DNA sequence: TGTGCCAGCAGTTTGACGCTCGGACTAGCGGGCTCGGGCGCCTACGAGCAGTACTTC.

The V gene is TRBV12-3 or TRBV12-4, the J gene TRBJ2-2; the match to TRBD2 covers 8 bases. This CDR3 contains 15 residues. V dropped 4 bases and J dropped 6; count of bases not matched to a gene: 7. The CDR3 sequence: CASSSGGINAGELFF. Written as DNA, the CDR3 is TGTGCCAGCAGTTCGGGAGGGATAAATGCCGGGGAGCTGTTTTTT.

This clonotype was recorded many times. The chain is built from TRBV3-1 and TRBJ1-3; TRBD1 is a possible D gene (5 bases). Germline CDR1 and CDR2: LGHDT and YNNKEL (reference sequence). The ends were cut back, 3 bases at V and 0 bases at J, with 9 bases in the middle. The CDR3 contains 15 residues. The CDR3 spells CASSHRQNSGNTIYF. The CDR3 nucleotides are TGTGCCAGCAGCCATAGACAGAACTCTGGAAACACCATATATTTT.

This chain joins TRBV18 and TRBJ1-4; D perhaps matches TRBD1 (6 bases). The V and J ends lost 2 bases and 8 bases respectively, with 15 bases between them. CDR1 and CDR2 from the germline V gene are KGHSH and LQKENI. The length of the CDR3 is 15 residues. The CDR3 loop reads CASSPSRDIWEKLFF. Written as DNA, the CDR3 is TGTGCCAGCTCACCAAGCCGGGACATCTGGGAAAAACTGTTTTTT.

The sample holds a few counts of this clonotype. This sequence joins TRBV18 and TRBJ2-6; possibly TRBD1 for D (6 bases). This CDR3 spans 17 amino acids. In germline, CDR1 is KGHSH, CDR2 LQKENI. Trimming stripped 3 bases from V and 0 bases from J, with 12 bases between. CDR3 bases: TGTGCCAGCTCACCCAACAGGGAGCTCTCTGGGGCCAACGTCCTGACTTTC. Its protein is CASSPNRELSGANVLTF.

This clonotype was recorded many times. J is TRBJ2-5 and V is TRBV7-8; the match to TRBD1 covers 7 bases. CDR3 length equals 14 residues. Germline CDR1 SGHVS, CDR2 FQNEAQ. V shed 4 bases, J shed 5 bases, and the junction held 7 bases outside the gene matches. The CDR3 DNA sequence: TGTGCCAGCAGCTCGACAGGACAGGCGGAGACCCAGTACTTC. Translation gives CASSSTGQAETQYF.

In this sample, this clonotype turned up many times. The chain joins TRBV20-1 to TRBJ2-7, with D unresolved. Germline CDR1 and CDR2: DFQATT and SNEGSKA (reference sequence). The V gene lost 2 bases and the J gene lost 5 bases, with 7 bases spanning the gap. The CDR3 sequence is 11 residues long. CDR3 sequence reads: CSARWGNEQYF. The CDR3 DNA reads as TGCAGTGCTAGATGGGGTAACGAGCAGTACTTC.